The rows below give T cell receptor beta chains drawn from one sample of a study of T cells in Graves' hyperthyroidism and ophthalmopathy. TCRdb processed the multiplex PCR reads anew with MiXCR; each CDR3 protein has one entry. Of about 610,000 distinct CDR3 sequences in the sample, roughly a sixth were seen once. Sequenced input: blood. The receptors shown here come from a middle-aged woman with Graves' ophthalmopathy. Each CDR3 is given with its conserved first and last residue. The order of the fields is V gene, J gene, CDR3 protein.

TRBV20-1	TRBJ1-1	CSAKQGGTEAFF
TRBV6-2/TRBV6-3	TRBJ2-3	CASSYLAGGHADTQYF
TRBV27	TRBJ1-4	CASKPGGSIEKLFF
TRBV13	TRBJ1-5	CASSLKGGFDSNQPQHF
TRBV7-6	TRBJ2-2	CASSQRGTGDRTGELFF
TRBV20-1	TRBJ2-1	CSAERNGILDEQFF
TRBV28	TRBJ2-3	CASSSTGDGTDTQYF
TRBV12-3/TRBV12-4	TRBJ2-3	CASSFSGTGWTDTQYF
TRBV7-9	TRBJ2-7	CASSPTRDRYSYEQYF
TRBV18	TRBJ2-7	CASSPQSGSYEQYF
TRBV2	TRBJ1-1	CASSGASGRVAAFF
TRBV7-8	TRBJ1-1	CASSSEQGADTEAFF
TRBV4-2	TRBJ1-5	CASSQSSGTANQPQHF
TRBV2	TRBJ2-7	CASSVLRGDSSYEQYF
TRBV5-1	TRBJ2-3	CASSRGLDESTDTQYF
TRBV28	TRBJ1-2	CASRPFLRDRGTSSYGYTF
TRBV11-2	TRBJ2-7	CASSLETYEQYF
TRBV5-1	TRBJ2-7	CASSLALGSGYEQYF
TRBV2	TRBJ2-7	CASSERYTRTYEQYF
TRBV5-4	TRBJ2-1	CASSRTGAGDNEQFF
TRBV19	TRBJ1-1	CASSIVFGTGEAFF
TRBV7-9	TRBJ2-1	CASSASGRPNNEQFF
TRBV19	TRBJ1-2	CASSIAWTDRVHGYTF
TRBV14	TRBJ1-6	CASRVTGQGSPLHF